This entry concerns a single T cell receptor (beta chain). Its antigen is still unknown. Germline assignment: CDR1 SGDLS and CDR2 YYNGEE. V trimming: 0 bases; J trimming: 1 base; junction bases outside the gene matches: 6. CDR3 length: 18 amino acids. The data stem from a study of T cell repertoires in cytomegalovirus infection. MiXCR was run by TCRdb on the reads, yielding one entry per CDR3 protein. Of 800,000 to 950,000 distinct CDR3 sequences in the sample, approximately 30% were seen once. Regarding the study as a whole: Identification of carriers of CMV plus the relevant HLA was achieved through cumulative public TCR beta family frequency.

The clonotype was recovered from a human donor in good health (CMV status not recorded). Some clones in this sample may be carry-over from other donors' samples. Sequences were derived from cultured CD8+ T cells from PBMCs, sampled from culture after CMV antigen stimulation. The chain links TRBV9 to TRBJ2-3; 12 positions agree with TRBD2. The CDR3 DNA sequence: TGTGCCAGCAGCGTAGCTAGCGGGGGGGCCCGGCGCACAGATACGCAGTATTTT. This gives the protein CASSVASGGARRTDTQYF.